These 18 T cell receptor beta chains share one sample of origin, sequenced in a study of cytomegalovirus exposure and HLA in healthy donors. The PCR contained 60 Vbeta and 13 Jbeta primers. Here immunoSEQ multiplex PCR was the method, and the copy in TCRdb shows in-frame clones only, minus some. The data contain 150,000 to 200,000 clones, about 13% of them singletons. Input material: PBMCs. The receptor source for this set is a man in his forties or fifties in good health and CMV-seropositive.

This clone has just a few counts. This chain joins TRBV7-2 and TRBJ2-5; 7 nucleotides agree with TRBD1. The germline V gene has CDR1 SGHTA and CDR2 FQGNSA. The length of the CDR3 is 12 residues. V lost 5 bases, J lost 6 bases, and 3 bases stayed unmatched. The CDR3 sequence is CASSQQGKTQYF. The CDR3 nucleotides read TGTGCCAGCAGCCAACAGGGGAAGACCCAGTACTTC.

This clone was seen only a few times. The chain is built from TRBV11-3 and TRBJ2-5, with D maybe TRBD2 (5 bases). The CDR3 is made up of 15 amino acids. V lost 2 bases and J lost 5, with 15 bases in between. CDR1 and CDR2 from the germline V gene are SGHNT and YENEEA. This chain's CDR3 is CASSLYRGFGETQYF. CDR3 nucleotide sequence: TGTGCCAGCAGCTTATACCGGGGTTTCGGCGAGACCCAGTACTTC.

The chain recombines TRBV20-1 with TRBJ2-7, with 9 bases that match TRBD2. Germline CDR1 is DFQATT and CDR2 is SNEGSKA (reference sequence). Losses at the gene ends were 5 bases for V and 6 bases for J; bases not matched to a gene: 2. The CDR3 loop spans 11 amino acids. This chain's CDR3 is CSAWRGGEQYV. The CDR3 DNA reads TGCAGTGCTTGGCGGGGGGGCGAGCAGTACGTC.

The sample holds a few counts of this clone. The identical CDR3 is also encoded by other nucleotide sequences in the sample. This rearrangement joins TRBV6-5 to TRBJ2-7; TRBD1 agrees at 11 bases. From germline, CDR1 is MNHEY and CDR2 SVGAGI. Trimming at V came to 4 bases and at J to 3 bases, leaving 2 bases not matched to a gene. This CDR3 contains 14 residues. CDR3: CASSSGTGGYEQYV. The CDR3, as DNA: TGTGCCAGCAGTTCCGGGACAGGGGGCTACGAGCAGTACGTC.

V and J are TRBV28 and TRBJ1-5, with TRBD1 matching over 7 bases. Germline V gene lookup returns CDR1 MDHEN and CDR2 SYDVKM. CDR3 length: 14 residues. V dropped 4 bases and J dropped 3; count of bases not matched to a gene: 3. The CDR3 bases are TGTGCCAGCAGTTGGGGACAGTCCAATCAGCCCCAGCATTTT. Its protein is CASSWGQSNQPQHF.

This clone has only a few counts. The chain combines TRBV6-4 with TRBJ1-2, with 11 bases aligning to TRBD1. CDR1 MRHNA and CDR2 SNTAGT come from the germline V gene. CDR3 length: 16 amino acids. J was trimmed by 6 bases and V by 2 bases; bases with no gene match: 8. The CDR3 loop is CASSDIGQGAINGYTF. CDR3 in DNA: TGTGCCAGCAGTGACATTGGACAGGGGGCGATTAATGGCTACACCTTC.

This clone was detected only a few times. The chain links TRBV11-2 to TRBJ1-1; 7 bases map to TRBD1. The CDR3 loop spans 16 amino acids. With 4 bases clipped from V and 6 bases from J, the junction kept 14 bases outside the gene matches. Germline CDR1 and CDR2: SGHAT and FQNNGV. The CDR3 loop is CASSSVPGQWGPEAFF. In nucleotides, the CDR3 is TGTGCCAGCAGCTCGGTCCCGGGACAGTGGGGCCCTGAAGCTTTCTTT.

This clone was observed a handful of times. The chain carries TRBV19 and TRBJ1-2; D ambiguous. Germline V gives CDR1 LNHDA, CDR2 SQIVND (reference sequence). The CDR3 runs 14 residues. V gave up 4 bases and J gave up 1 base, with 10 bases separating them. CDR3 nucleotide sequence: TGTGCCAGTAGTACCAATACAAATAACTATGGCTACACCTTC. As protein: CASSTNTNNYGYTF. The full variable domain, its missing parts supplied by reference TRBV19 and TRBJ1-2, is DGGITQSPKYLFRKEGQNVTLSCEQNLNHDAMYWYRQDPGQGLRLIYYSQIVNDFQKGDIAEGYSVSREKKESFPLTVTSAQKNPTAFYLCASSTNTNNYGYTFGSGTRLTVV.

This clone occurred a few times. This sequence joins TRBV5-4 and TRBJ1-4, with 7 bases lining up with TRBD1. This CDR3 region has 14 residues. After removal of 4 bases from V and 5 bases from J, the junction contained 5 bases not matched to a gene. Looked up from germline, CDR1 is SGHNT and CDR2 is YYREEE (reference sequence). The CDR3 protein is CASSTGQANEKLFF. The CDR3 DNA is TGTGCCAGCAGCACCGGACAGGCCAATGAAAAACTGTTTTTT.

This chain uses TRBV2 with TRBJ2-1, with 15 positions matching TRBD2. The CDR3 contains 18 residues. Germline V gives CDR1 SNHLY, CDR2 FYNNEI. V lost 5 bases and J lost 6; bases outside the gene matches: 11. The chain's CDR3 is CASSSPGLAGGVSNEQFF. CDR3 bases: TGTGCCAGCAGTTCCCCGGGACTAGCGGGGGGAGTGAGCAATGAGCAGTTCTTC.

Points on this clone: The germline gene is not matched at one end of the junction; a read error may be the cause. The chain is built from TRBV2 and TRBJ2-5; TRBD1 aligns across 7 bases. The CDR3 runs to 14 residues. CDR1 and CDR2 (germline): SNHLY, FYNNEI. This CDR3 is CASREGTVQETQYF. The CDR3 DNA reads TGTGCCAGCAGGGAAGGGACAGTACAAGAGACCCAGTACTTC. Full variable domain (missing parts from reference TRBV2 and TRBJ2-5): EPEVTQTPSHQVTQMGQEVILRCVPISNHLYFYWYRQILGQKVEFLVSFYNNEISEKSEIFDDQFSVERPDGSNFTLKIRSTKLEDSAMYFCASREGTVQETQYFGPGTRLLVL.

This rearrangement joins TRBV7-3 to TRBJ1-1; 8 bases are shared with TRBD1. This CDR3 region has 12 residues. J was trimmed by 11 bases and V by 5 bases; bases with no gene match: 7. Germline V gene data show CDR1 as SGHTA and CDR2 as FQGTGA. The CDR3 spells CASSDRQGSAFF. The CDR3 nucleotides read TGTGCCAGCAGCGATCGACAGGGGTCCGCTTTCTTT. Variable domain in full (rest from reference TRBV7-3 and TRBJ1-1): GAGVSQTPSNKVTEKGKYVELRCDPISGHTALYWYRQSLGQGPEFLIYFQGTGAADDSGLPNDRFFAVRPEGSVSTLKIQRTERGDSAVYLCASSDRQGSAFFGQGTRLTVV.

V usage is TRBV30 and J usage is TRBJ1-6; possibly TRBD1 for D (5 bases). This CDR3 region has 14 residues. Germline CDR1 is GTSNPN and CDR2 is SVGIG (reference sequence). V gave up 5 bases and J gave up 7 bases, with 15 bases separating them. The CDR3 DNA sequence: TGTGCCTGGGCCCCGGACATCCGGAATTCACCCCTCCACTTT. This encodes CAWAPDIRNSPLHF.

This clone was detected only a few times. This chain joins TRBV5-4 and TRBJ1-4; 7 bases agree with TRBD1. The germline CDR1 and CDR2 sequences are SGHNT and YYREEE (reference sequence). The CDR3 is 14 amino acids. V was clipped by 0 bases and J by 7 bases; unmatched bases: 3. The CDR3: CASSLGGGGEKLFF. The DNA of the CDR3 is TGTGCCAGCAGCTTGGGAGGGGGCGGTGAAAAACTGTTTTTT.

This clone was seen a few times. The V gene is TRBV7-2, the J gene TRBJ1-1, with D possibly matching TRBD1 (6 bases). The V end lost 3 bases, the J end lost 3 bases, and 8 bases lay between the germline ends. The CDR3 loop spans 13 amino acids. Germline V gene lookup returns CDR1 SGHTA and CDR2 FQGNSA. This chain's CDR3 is CASSFGTYTEAFF. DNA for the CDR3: TGTGCCAGCAGCTTCGGGACATACACTGAAGCTTTCTTT.

CDR3 sequence: CASSQTTGAGYGYTF. The CDR3 bases are TGTGCCAGCAGCCAAACGACAGGGGCCGGCTATGGCTACACCTTC. The genes are TRBV5-4 and TRBJ1-2; 8 bases match TRBD1. In germline, CDR1 is SGHNT, CDR2 YYREEE (reference sequence). With 4 bases clipped from V and 4 bases from J, the junction kept 9 bases outside the gene matches. The CDR3 spans 15 residues.

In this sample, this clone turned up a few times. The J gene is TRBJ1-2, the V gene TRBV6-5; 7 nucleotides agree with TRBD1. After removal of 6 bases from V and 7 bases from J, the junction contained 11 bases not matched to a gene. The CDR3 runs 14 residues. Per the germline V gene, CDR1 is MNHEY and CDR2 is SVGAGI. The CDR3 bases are TGTGCCAGCAGACCACGACAGGGCCAGGGTGGCTACACCTTC. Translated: CASRPRQGQGGYTF.

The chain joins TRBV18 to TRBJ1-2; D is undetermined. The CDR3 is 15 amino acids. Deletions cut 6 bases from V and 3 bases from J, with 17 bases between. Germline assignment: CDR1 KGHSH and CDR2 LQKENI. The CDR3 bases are TGTGCCAGCTCCCACAGACGGGGTGCGGACTATGGCTACACCTTC. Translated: CASSHRRGADYGYTF.